A selection of T cell receptor beta chains follows, all from one sample in a study of blood T cell repertoires in COVID-19. Data came from immunoSEQ multiplex PCR; TCRdb stores just in-frame clones and leaves some out. The table lists about 360,000 clones, 70% to 90% of them singletons, with 1.9% in the top ten. The sample comprised PBMCs or T cells enriched from blood (not recorded which). Receptors were obtained from a man aged 35-49 years in a cohort exposed to, infected with or recovered from COVID-19 (not recorded which). CDR3s include the opening cysteine and the closing phenylalanine or tryptophan. D genes are given only for firm matches. Clone size, where shown, is once, few, many, or a class for clones that have expanded.

TRBJ2-1	-	-	TRBV28	CASTSGPYNEQFF	TGTGCCAGCACCAGCGGACCCTACAATGAGCAGTTCTTC
TRBJ1-5	-	-	TRBV5-1	CASSLSARDSNQPQHF	TGCGCCAGCAGCCTCTCGGCCCGGGATAGCAATCAGCCCCAGCATTTT
TRBJ1-5	once	TRBD1	TRBV5-8	CASRRQGSDQPQHF	TGTGCCAGCCGCCGACAGGGATCGGATCAGCCCCAGCATTTT
TRBJ2-5	-	-	TRBV24-1	CATSDFAGETQYF	TGTGCCACCAGTGATTTTGCGGGGGAGACCCAGTACTTC
TRBJ2-1	-	TRBD1	TRBV29-1	CSTSTGGAYNEQFF	TGCAGCACATCGACAGGGGGCGCCTACAATGAGCAGTTCTTC
TRBJ2-7	-	-	TRBV7-9	CASSFRQGSEQYF	TGTGCCAGCAGCTTTAGGCAGGGGTCCGAGCAGTACTTC
TRBJ2-7	-	-	TRBV10-2	CASRQLDRAAEQYF	TGCGCCAGCAGGCAACTAGATAGGGCGGCCGAGCAGTACTTC
TRBJ2-3	-	TRBD2	TRBV7-9	CASSLPRGRETDTQYF	TGTGCCAGCAGCTTGCCCCGCGGGAGGGAGACAGATACGCAGTATTTT
TRBJ2-2	-	-	TRBV27	CASSGWGVLGELFF	TGTGCCAGCAGTGGGTGGGGGGTACTCGGGGAGCTGTTTTTT
TRBJ2-1	-	-	TRBV28	CASSLGLAYNEQFF	TGTGCCAGCAGTTTAGGGCTAGCGTACAATGAGCAGTTCTTC
TRBJ1-5	-	TRBD1	TRBV11-2	CASSEGTVRNQPQHF	TGTGCCAGCAGCGAAGGGACAGTGAGAAATCAGCCCCAGCATTTT
TRBJ1-5	once	TRBD1	TRBV28	CASRVQGAHQPQHF	TGTGCCAGCCGGGTTCAGGGGGCGCATCAGCCCCAGCATTTT
TRBJ2-7	-	TRBD2	TRBV7-2	CASSLVGLAGAVSYEQYF	TGTGCCAGCAGCTTAGTGGGACTAGCGGGAGCCGTCTCCTACGAGCAGTACTTC
TRBJ1-1	once	TRBD1	TRBV3-1/TRBV3-2	CASSQGTGGTTEAFF	TGTGCCAGCAGCCAAGGAACAGGGGGAACTACTGAAGCTTTCTTT
TRBJ1-1	-	-	TRBV5-1	CASSPRERTTEAFF	TGCGCCAGCAGCCCGAGGGAGAGGACCACTGAAGCTTTCTTT
TRBJ1-6	-	-	TRBV5-4	CASSLAGGADSPLHF	TGTGCCAGCAGCTTGGCCGGGGGGGCAGATTCACCCCTCCACTTT
TRBJ2-7	-	TRBD1	TRBV5-6	CASSPQGTGRYEQYF	TGTGCCAGCAGCCCCCAAGGGACAGGGAGATACGAGCAGTACTTC
TRBJ2-5	-	-	TRBV6-2/TRBV6-3	CASSVYETQYF	TGTGCCAGCAGTGTTTATGAGACCCAGTACTTC
TRBJ1-1	-	TRBD1	TRBV6-5	CASMRTGINTEAFF	TGTGCCAGCATGAGGACAGGGATAAACACTGAAGCTTTCTTT
TRBJ1-2	-	TRBD1	TRBV14	CASRPTGESGYTF	TGTGCCAGCAGACCGACAGGGGAATCTGGCTACACCTTC
TRBJ2-1	-	-	TRBV3-1/TRBV3-2	CASSQVPSHEQFF	TGTGCCAGCAGCCAAGTCCCCTCCCATGAGCAGTTCTTC
TRBJ2-1	-	-	TRBV9	CASSVRETPPHEQFF	TGTGCCAGCAGCGTAAGAGAAACTCCCCCCCATGAGCAGTTCTTC
TRBJ2-7	-	-	TRBV5-8	CASSYTWSSYEQYF	TGTGCCAGCAGCTACACCTGGAGCTCCTACGAGCAGTACTTC
TRBJ2-3	-	-	TRBV3-1/TRBV3-2	CASSLSVTDTQYF	TGTGCCAGCAGTCTGAGCGTCACAGATACGCAGTATTTT
TRBJ2-2	-	-	TRBV2	CASIQELSYGELFF	TGTGCCAGCATCCAGGAACTTTCTTACGGGGAGCTGTTTTTT
TRBJ1-2	few	-	TRBV30	CAWGQNYGYTF	TGTGCCTGGGGACAAAACTATGGCTACACCTTC
TRBJ2-3	-	-	TRBV10-3	CAISDEEPITDTQYF	TGTGCCATCAGTGATGAGGAGCCTATCACAGATACGCAGTATTTT
TRBJ2-3	-	-	TRBV4-2	CASSQDPLGGGPGTDTQYF	TGTGCCAGCAGCCAAGATCCATTAGGGGGAGGGCCAGGCACAGATACGCAGTATTTT
TRBJ1-1	-	TRBD1	TRBV9	CASSAGQGGSGAFF	TGTGCCAGCAGCGCCGGACAGGGAGGGTCAGGGGCTTTCTTT
TRBJ2-3	-	-	TRBV7-3	CASSTYRGGTDTQYF	TGTGCCAGCAGCACCTACAGGGGAGGAACAGATACGCAGTATTTT
TRBJ2-3	once	TRBD2	TRBV29-1	CSVKGPSGKLDTQYF	TGCAGCGTCAAAGGCCCTAGCGGGAAATTAGATACGCAGTATTTT
TRBJ2-3	-	TRBD2	TRBV3-1/TRBV3-2	CASSHGSLSGNTQYF	TGTGCCAGCAGCCATGGATCTCTTAGCGGGAATACGCAGTATTTT
TRBJ2-7	-	-	TRBV6-2/TRBV6-3	CASSYSPRGRGYEQYF	TGTGCCAGCAGTTACTCGCCCCGTGGCAGGGGTTACGAGCAGTACTTC
TRBJ2-7	-	-	TRBV7-9	CASRPDSGIVYEQYF	TGTGCCAGCAGGCCAGACTCCGGTATTGTCTACGAGCAGTACTTC
TRBJ2-2	-	TRBD1	TRBV7-6	CASSPWTGTSGELFF	TGTGCCAGCAGCCCCTGGACAGGGACCTCGGGGGAGCTGTTTTTT
TRBJ2-2	-	-	TRBV11-3	CASSPPGENTGELFF	TGTGCCAGCAGCCCTCCGGGGGAGAACACCGGGGAGCTGTTTTTT
TRBJ1-2	-	TRBD1	TRBV3-1/TRBV3-2	CASSHGTGGTGYTF	TGTGCCAGCAGCCACGGGACAGGGGGGACTGGCTACACCTTC
TRBJ2-6	-	-	TRBV5-4	CASSLGQITTSGANVLTF	TGTGCCAGCAGCTTGGGACAGATTACCACCTCTGGGGCCAACGTCCTGACTTTC
TRBJ1-4	-	TRBD1	TRBV7-6	CASSYRTGKDEKLFF	TGTGCCAGCAGCTATAGGACAGGGAAGGATGAAAAACTGTTTTTT
TRBJ1-2	-	-	TRBV28	CASRKQVFQSYTF	TGTGCCAGCAGAAAACAGGTTTTCCAAAGCTACACCTTC
TRBJ1-2	-	-	TRBV6-5	CASGSLVPYGYTF	TGTGCCAGCGGCAGCCTAGTTCCCTATGGCTACACCTTC
TRBJ2-7	-	TRBD2	TRBV6-1	CASSDPSGSIYEQYF	TGTGCCAGCAGTGATCCTAGCGGGAGTATATACGAGCAGTACTTC
TRBJ1-4	-	TRBD1	TRBV28	CASSSTGGDEKLFF	TGTGCCAGCAGCTCCACAGGGGGAGATGAAAAACTGTTTTTT
TRBJ2-7	-	-	TRBV7-9	CASSLVSDTDEQYF	TGTGCCAGCAGCTTAGTTTCGGACACGGACGAGCAGTACTTC
TRBJ1-2	few	-	TRBV19	CASRMAGYPPGYTF	TGTGCCAGTCGTATGGCAGGATACCCTCCTGGCTACACCTTC
TRBJ2-1	-	TRBD2	TRBV4-2	CASSQDRAGVAYNEQFF	TGTGCCAGCAGCCAAGATAGGGCGGGAGTTGCCTACAATGAGCAGTTCTTC
TRBJ2-7	-	TRBD2	TRBV6-5	CASTGTSGRLFEQYF	TGTGCCAGCACCGGGACTAGCGGGAGGTTATTCGAGCAGTACTTC